The rows below give T cell receptor beta chains drawn from one sample of a study of human T cells and chemical hapten exposure. TCRdb re-called the RACE reads with MiXCR, one entry per CDR3 protein. The table shows approximately 85,000 distinct CDR3 sequences, with roughly a tenth occurring only once. The sample in question was whole blood, obtained in connection with sensitization to the hapten diphenylcyclopropenone (DPC). The receptors stem from a woman in her 30s with alopecia areata. Some clones in this sample may be carry-over from other donors' samples. CDR3s include the opening cysteine and the closing phenylalanine or tryptophan. Each record gives: V gene, D gene, J gene, clone size, CDR3 DNA, CDR3 protein. D genes are given only for firm matches. The size entry is marked missing in some rows and otherwise reads once, few, many or a size class.

TRBV7-8	-	TRBJ2-5	many	TGTGCCAGCAGCTCCCCCTCAAAAGAGACCCAGTACTTC	CASSSPSKETQYF
TRBV29-1	-	TRBJ1-2	-	TGCAGCGTTGAAACACGGCTCTATGGCTACACCTTC	CSVETRLYGYTF
TRBV28	-	TRBJ2-7	-	TGTGCCAGCAGTTATTACGAGCAGTACTTC	CASSYYEQYF
TRBV18	-	TRBJ2-1	few	TGTGCCAGCTCACCACCTAGTACTGGTGAGCAGTTCTTC	CASSPPSTGEQFF
TRBV29-1	TRBD1	TRBJ1-2	many	TGCAGCGTTTGGACAGGGCTTTATGGCTACACCTTC	CSVWTGLYGYTF
TRBV5-4	-	TRBJ2-7	-	TGTGCCAGCAGACCTGATCTGACCGTCTCCTACGAGCAGTACTTC	CASRPDLTVSYEQYF
TRBV4-2	-	TRBJ1-2	many	TGTGCCAGCAGCCACTTGGAACTAGCTAACTATGGCTACACCTTC	CASSHLELANYGYTF
TRBV5-1	-	TRBJ2-2	-	TGCGCCAGCCGTCCGGACCTCCGCGGGGAGCTGTTTTTT	CASRPDLRGELFF
TRBV11-2	-	TRBJ2-7	many	TGTGCCAGCAGTTCAGGATTGTCCTACGAGCAGTACTTC	CASSSGLSYEQYF
TRBV10-1	TRBD2	TRBJ2-2	-	TGCGCCAGCAGTGAGACGGGAGGAATCACCGGGGAGCTGTTTTTT	CASSETGGITGELFF
TRBV28	TRBD2	TRBJ2-3	many	TGTGCCAGTTCTTTGTTAGCGGGAGGGCCTATCACAGATACGCAGTATTTT	CASSLLAGGPITDTQYF
TRBV18	-	TRBJ2-1	-	TGTGCCAGCTCACCGACGCTTACTACGTCCAATGAGCAGTTCTTC	CASSPTLTTSNEQFF
TRBV29-1	TRBD1	TRBJ2-1	many	TGCAGCACCGACAGGGGCAATGAGCAGTTCTTC	CSTDRGNEQFF
TRBV20-1	TRBD2	TRBJ2-3	many	TGCAGTATGAGTGGACTAGCGGGAGTCCTGAGCACAGATACGCAGTATTTT	CSMSGLAGVLSTDTQYF
TRBV6-6	-	TRBJ2-7	few	TGTGCCAGCAGTCCCGGCCCCCGGGAGCAGTACTTC	CASSPGPREQYF
TRBV5-1	-	TRBJ2-1	many	TGCGCCAGCAGCTTAGGCGGATTCGACAATGAGCAGTTCTTC	CASSLGGFDNEQFF
TRBV2	-	TRBJ1-4	many	TGTGCCAGCACCTCAGAAGCAACTAATGAAAAACTGTTTTTT	CASTSEATNEKLFF
TRBV2	-	TRBJ2-7	-	TGTGCCAGCAGCGTGCGACTAGTCTCCTACGAGCAGTACTTC	CASSVRLVSYEQYF
TRBV12-3/TRBV12-4	TRBD2	TRBJ2-7	many	TGTGCCAGCAGTTGGCGGACTAGCGGGAGGCAGTACTTC	CASSWRTSGRQYF
TRBV7-2	TRBD2	TRBJ2-3	many	TGTGCCAGCAGCTTAGGACTAGCGGGGGGGGCAGATACGCAGTATTTT	CASSLGLAGGADTQYF